A single sample is the source of the 14 T cell receptor beta chains below, sequenced in a study of molecular identifiers for immune sequencing clone quantification. A single record per CDR3 protein comes from TCRdb applying MiXCR to the PCR reads. Of more than 250,000 distinct CDR3 sequences listed, around 21% are singletons. Specimen: naive CD8+ T cells from blood, with Jurkat cell RNA spiked in. Sample subset: FACS-sorted CD8+CD4-CCR7+CD45RA+ naive T cells. The receptors shown here come from a human donor in good health. Some libraries in this study had Jurkat cell RNA spiked in.

Concerning this clonotype: The CDR3 does not close with the conserved phenylalanine or tryptophan, likely indicating a read error. The V call is TRBV9, the J call TRBJ2-3; 11 nucleotides agree with TRBD2. V was pared by 4 bases and J by 4 bases, with 8 bases of the junction left unmatched. Germline loops: CDR1 SGDLS, CDR2 YYNGEE. The CDR3 is 16 residues long. CDR3 sequence reads: CASSPLLAGVADTQYL. Here the CDR3 DNA reads TGTGCCAGCAGCCCACTACTAGCGGGAGTAGCAGATACGCAGTATCTT.

The chain joins TRBV19 to TRBJ2-3; perhaps TRBD2 as D (6 bases). The CDR3 spans 13 residues. Trimming took off 7 bases at V and 6 bases at J, with 14 bases between the two ends. Germline loops: CDR1 LNHDA, CDR2 SQIVND (reference sequence). The CDR3 here is CASTALSGDTQYF. CDR3 DNA: TGTGCCAGTACCGCATTAAGCGGGGATACGCAGTATTTT.

This chain joins TRBV4-3 and TRBJ2-7; TRBD2 is a possible D gene (5 bases). The germline V gene encodes CDR1 LGHNA and CDR2 YSLEER. Trimming shortened V by 0 bases and J by 0 bases, and 12 bases separated the two germline ends. The CDR3 length is 16 residues. The CDR3 DNA reads as TGCGCCAGCAGCCAAGAGGGCCCAGCGGTCTCCTACGAGCAGTACTTC. It translates to CASSQEGPAVSYEQYF.

Ten or more counts support this clonotype. The gene calls are TRBV28 and TRBJ1-1; TRBD1 agrees at 7 bases. CDR3 length: 14 amino acids. The V and J ends lost 3 bases and 4 bases, in that order; junction bases with no gene match: 5. The V gene's germline CDR1 is MDHEN and CDR2 SYDVKM. CDR3 bases: TGTGCCAGCAGTTTTACAGGGGTGGCCACTGAAGCTTTCTTT. It specifies CASSFTGVATEAFF. Supplemented by reference TRBV28 and TRBJ1-1, the full variable domain reads DVKVTQSSRYLVKRTGEKVFLECVQDMDHENMFWYRQDPGLGLRLIYFSYDVKMKEKGDIPEGYSVSREKKERFSLILESASTNQTSMYLCASSFTGVATEAFFGQGTRLTVV.

V is TRBV19 and J is TRBJ2-5; TRBD2 agrees at 13 bases. V lost 7 bases to trimming and J lost 5 bases; unmatched junction nucleotides: 7. The germline V gene encodes CDR1 LNHDA and CDR2 SQIVND (reference sequence). The length of the CDR3 is 15 residues. The CDR3 region is CASTGLAGVFETQYF. DNA for the CDR3: TGTGCCAGTACTGGACTAGCGGGAGTATTCGAGACCCAGTACTTC.

This clonotype was seen at least ten times. The chain links TRBV7-2 to TRBJ1-1; 7 bases are shared with TRBD1. The CDR3 extends over 13 amino acids. CDR1 SGHTA and CDR2 FQGNSA come from the germline V gene. Trimming cost V 6 bases and J 1 base; bases outside gene matches: 2. The CDR3 coding sequence is TGTGCCAGCAGGAGGACAGGGAACACTGAAGCTTTCTTT. Protein: CASRRTGNTEAFF. Complete variable domain (other parts from reference TRBV7-2 and TRBJ1-1): GAGVSQSPSNKVTEKGKDVELRCDPISGHTALYWYRQSLGQGLEFLIYFQGNSAPDKSGLPSDRFSAERTGGSVSTLTIQRTQQEDSAVYLCASRRTGNTEAFFGQGTRLTVV.

To note about this clonotype: This may be a read error, as it is one base from a much larger clone. The chain combines TRBV28 with TRBJ1-5; no definite D call. Germline V CDR1 and CDR2: MDHEN, SYDVKM. The CDR3 spans 16 residues. The CDR3 DNA follows: TGTGCCAGCAGTTTTGAGACGCTTAATAGCAATCAGCCCCAGCAATTT. This gives the protein CASSFETLNSNQPQQF.

A note on this clonotype: This could be a read error, since a much larger clone is one nucleotide away. The J gene is TRBJ1-1, the V gene TRBV28, with 7 bases matching TRBD1. The germline V gene has CDR1 MDHEN and CDR2 SYDVKM. The CDR3 totals 17 residues. Trimming at V came to 2 bases and at J to 0 bases, leaving 9 bases not matched to a gene. The CDR3 sequence: CASSLRIGGPMNTEAFF. The CDR3, as DNA: TGTGCCAGCAGTTTAAGGATAGGGGGCCCCATGAACACTGAAGCTTTCTTT.

This clonotype was observed many times. The V gene is TRBV4-3, the J gene TRBJ2-2; D uncertain. Germline V lookup: CDR1 LGHNA, CDR2 YSLEER. The CDR3 is 16 residues long. V shed 0 bases and J shed 4 bases, with 12 bases lying between them. The DNA of the CDR3 is TGCGCCAGCAGCCAAGATCTAGGAGTGAGCACCGGGGAGCTGTTTTTT. Its translation: CASSQDLGVSTGELFF.

This clonotype was picked up a small number of times. The chain employs TRBV4-3 and TRBJ2-3; TRBD2 might be the D (5 bases). V lost 1 base and J lost 3, with 14 bases in between. The CDR3 runs to 16 residues. Germline V gene data show CDR1 as LGHNA and CDR2 as YSLEER. The CDR3 sequence: CASSQGIGRGTDTQYF. CDR3 nucleotide sequence: TGCGCCAGCAGCCAAGGTATAGGGAGAGGGACAGATACGCAGTATTTT.

This rearrangement joins TRBV16 to TRBJ2-2; no reliable D call. Trimming pared 2 bases from V and 2 bases from J, leaving 9 bases between. The CDR3 sequence is 15 residues long. The germline V gene encodes CDR1 KGHSY and CDR2 FQNENV. CDR3 sequence: CASSQNSLNTGELFF. The CDR3 nucleotides are TGTGCCAGCAGCCAAAACAGCCTTAACACCGGGGAGCTGTTTTTT.

This clonotype has at least ten counts. The chain combines TRBV5-1 with TRBJ2-4; D is unresolved. CDR1 is SGHRS and CDR2 is YFSETQ in the germline V gene. V was trimmed by 0 bases and J by 13 bases, leaving 11 bases between them. CDR3 length: 12 residues. CDR3 protein: CASSLGAAEQYF. The CDR3 DNA is TGCGCCAGCAGCTTGGGGGCCGCGGAGCAGTACTTC.

The sample holds many counts of this clonotype. The chain uses TRBV28 and TRBJ1-1; TRBD1 might be the D (5 bases). V was pared by 2 bases and J by 3 bases, with 16 bases between. In germline, CDR1 is MDHEN, CDR2 SYDVKM. There are 16 residues in the CDR3. CDR3 sequence (DNA): TGTGCCAGCAGTTTAGACTGGACATGGGTGCACACTGAAGCTTTCTTT. It specifies CASSLDWTWVHTEAFF.

The V and J genes are TRBV6-1 and TRBJ1-5; D is undetermined. CDR1 MNHNS and CDR2 SASEGT come from the germline V gene. The CDR3 has 16 amino acids. The germline V and J ends were trimmed by 1 base and 3 bases, with 13 bases remaining between them. CDR3 protein: CASSEVAPPYNQPQHF. The CDR3 DNA is TGTGCCAGCAGTGAAGTCGCCCCTCCGTACAATCAGCCCCAGCATTTT.